Here is one T cell receptor (beta chain) with its context. This sample was included in a study of blood T cell repertoires in COVID-19. About the research overall: The origin of the acute and convalescent COVID-19 samples was the United States, Italy and Spain. The analysed material was cDNA or gDNA that came from T cells, B-cell-depleted T cells, or PBMCs.

The CDR3 spans 15 residues. V trimming: 6 bases; J trimming: 5 bases; junction bases outside the gene matches: 7. In germline, CDR1 is MNHEY, CDR2 SVGAGI. As handled by the study authors: For nucleated cells, counts were estimated from reference gene primer amplification. The method was immunoSEQ multiplex PCR; TCRdb's version includes in-frame clones alone and lacks a portion of them. D and trimming were read from the DNA, whereas the V and J calls and clone size are those reported in that table. This table holds about 210,000 clones, roughly nine tenths found once. Material: peripheral blood. The clonotype was recovered from a woman in her 70s with acute or convalescent COVID-19. This rearrangement joins TRBV6-5 to TRBJ1-4, with TRBD1 identical over 9 bases. The CDR3 nucleotides are TGTGCCAGCAGGGCCCCGGGACAGGGAAATGAAAAACTGTTTTTT. Its translation: CASRAPGQGNEKLFF.